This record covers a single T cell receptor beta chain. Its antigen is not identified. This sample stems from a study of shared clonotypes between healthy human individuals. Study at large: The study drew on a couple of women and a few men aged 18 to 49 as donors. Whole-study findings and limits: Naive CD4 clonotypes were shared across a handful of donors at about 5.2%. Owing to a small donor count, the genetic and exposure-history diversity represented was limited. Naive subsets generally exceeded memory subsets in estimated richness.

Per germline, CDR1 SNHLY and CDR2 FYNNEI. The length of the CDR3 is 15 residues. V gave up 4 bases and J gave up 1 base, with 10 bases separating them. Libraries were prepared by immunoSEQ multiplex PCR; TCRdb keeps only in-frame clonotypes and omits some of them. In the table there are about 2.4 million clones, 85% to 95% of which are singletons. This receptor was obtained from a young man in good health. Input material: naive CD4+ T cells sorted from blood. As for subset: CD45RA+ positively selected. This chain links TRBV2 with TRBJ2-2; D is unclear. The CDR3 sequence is CASSGREWNTGELFF. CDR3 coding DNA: TGTGCCAGCAGTGGAAGAGAATGGAACACCGGGGAGCTGTTTTTT.